This is a list of T cell receptor beta chains from one sample in a study of cytotoxic CD8 clonotypes in ibrutinib-treated CLL. TCRdb's table, derived via immunoSEQ multiplex PCR, lists solely in-frame clones and lacks some. This table holds 250,000 to 350,000 clones, 60% to 80% found once. The sample here was PBMCs, taken at disease progression, from a patient treated with ibrutinib. The source is a human donor with chronic lymphocytic leukemia. Each CDR3 is given with its conserved first and last residue. A D gene is named only where the DNA matches it firmly. Not all rows give a size; the values are once, few, many and, for expanded clones, a class.

J: TRBJ1-2; D: -; size: -; V: TRBV29-1; CDR3: CSVEEIAGTNDGYTF; DNA: TGCAGCGTTGAAGAAATCGCAGGCACCAACGATGGCTACACCTTC
J: TRBJ1-4; D: -; size: -; V: TRBV7-9; CDR3: CASSLKRIPSTNEKLFF; DNA: TGTGCCAGCAGCTTAAAGAGGATCCCCTCAACTAATGAAAAACTGTTTTTT
J: TRBJ2-1; D: -; size: -; V: TRBV7-9; CDR3: CASSYLTGRSSYNEQFF; DNA: TGTGCCAGCAGCTACCTCACAGGCAGGAGCTCCTACAATGAGCAGTTCTTC
J: TRBJ2-3; D: TRBD2; size: -; V: TRBV29-1; CDR3: CSIARVAGRESTDTQYF; DNA: TGCAGCATCGCCAGGGTCGCGGGGCGGGAGAGCACAGATACGCAGTATTTT
J: TRBJ1-2; D: TRBD1; size: -; V: TRBV6-4; CDR3: CASSAGTGNYGYTF; DNA: TGTGCCAGCAGTGCTGGGACAGGTAACTATGGCTACACCTTC
J: TRBJ2-2; D: -; size: -; V: TRBV6-5; CDR3: CATGPWNTGELFF; DNA: TGTGCCACCGGACCATGGAACACCGGGGAGCTGTTTTTT
J: TRBJ2-5; D: TRBD2; size: -; V: TRBV4-1; CDR3: CASSQDWWTSDYQETQYF; DNA: TGCGCCAGCAGCCAAGATTGGTGGACTAGCGATTACCAAGAGACCCAGTACTTC
J: TRBJ1-3; D: -; size: -; V: TRBV29-1; CDR3: CSVEDPYRSSGNTIYF; DNA: TGCAGCGTTGAAGACCCTTACAGGTCTTCTGGAAACACCATATATTTT
J: TRBJ2-1; D: -; size: once; V: TRBV28; CDR3: CASSLRVLNEQFF; DNA: TGTGCCAGCAGTTTAAGGGTTCTCAATGAGCAGTTCTTC
J: TRBJ2-2; D: -; size: once; V: TRBV5-1; CDR3: CASSLGRGHWELFF; DNA: TGCGCCAGCAGCTTGGGACGGGGGCACTGGGAGCTGTTTTTT
J: TRBJ1-1; D: -; size: -; V: TRBV5-1; CDR3: CASTPRGGANTEAFF; DNA: TGCGCCAGCACGCCCCGAGGGGGGGCGAACACTGAAGCTTTCTTT
J: TRBJ2-3; D: TRBD2; size: -; V: TRBV7-3; CDR3: CASSPIIGTSGRRSEDTQYF; DNA: TGTGCCAGCAGCCCCATTATAGGGACTAGCGGGCGACGAAGCGAAGATACGCAGTATTTT
J: TRBJ1-4; D: -; size: -; V: TRBV6-5; CDR3: CASSFDRFEKLFF; DNA: TGTGCCAGCAGTTTCGACAGATTTGAAAAACTGTTTTTT
J: TRBJ1-1; D: TRBD1; size: -; V: TRBV4-1; CDR3: CASSQALDRTNTEAFF; DNA: TGCGCCAGCAGCCAAGCCCTGGACAGGACGAACACTGAAGCTTTCTTT
J: TRBJ2-1; D: -; size: -; V: TRBV29-1; CDR3: CSAAPRDNNEQFF; DNA: TGCAGCGCCGCCCCGAGGGACAACAATGAGCAGTTCTTC
J: TRBJ2-7; D: -; size: -; V: TRBV14; CDR3: CASSQGRYYEQYF; DNA: TGTGCCAGCAGCCAAGGGCGTTACTACGAGCAGTACTTC
J: TRBJ1-5; D: TRBD1; size: -; V: TRBV27; CDR3: CASRSDRVWNQPQHF; DNA: TGTGCCAGCAGAAGTGACAGGGTTTGGAATCAGCCCCAGCATTTT
J: TRBJ1-2; D: -; size: -; V: TRBV28; CDR3: CASSTGRSPGGYTF; DNA: TGTGCCAGCAGCACAGGACGGTCCCCGGGAGGCTACACCTTC
J: TRBJ2-3; D: -; size: -; V: TRBV6-1; CDR3: CASSAQSSSTDTQYF; DNA: TGTGCCAGCAGTGCACAGTCTTCTAGCACAGATACGCAGTATTTT
J: TRBJ2-7; D: TRBD2; size: -; V: TRBV25-1; CDR3: CASSELGGELYEQYF; DNA: TGTGCCAGCAGTGAATTGGGAGGGGAACTCTACGAGCAGTACTTC
J: TRBJ1-4; D: TRBD1; size: -; V: TRBV28; CDR3: CASSHAGGNEKLFF; DNA: TGTGCCAGCAGTCACGCAGGGGGAAATGAAAAACTGTTTTTT
J: TRBJ1-2; D: TRBD1; size: -; V: TRBV9; CDR3: CASSPRTGGNYGYTF; DNA: TGTGCCAGCAGCCCCAGGACAGGGGGCAACTATGGCTACACCTTC
J: TRBJ2-7; D: -; size: -; V: TRBV6-1; CDR3: CASRLRSYGTYEQYF; DNA: TGTGCCAGCAGACTCCGTTCCTATGGCACCTACGAGCAGTACTTC
J: TRBJ2-7; D: -; size: -; V: TRBV4-1; CDR3: CASSHKQASSYEQYF; DNA: TGCGCCAGCAGCCACAAACAGGCGAGCTCCTACGAGCAGTACTTC
J: TRBJ2-7; D: -; size: -; V: TRBV7-3; CDR3: CASSLVCRSPPNYEQYF; DNA: TGTGCCAGCAGCTTAGTGTGCAGGAGTCCACCCAACTACGAGCAGTACTTC
J: TRBJ1-1; D: -; size: -; V: TRBV29-1; CDR3: CSVARGSAEAFF; DNA: TGCAGCGTTGCAAGGGGGAGCGCTGAAGCTTTCTTT
J: TRBJ2-3; D: -; size: few; V: TRBV5-1; CDR3: CASRLTSFIADTQYF; DNA: TGCGCCAGCAGACTGACTAGTTTTATTGCAGATACGCAGTATTTT
J: TRBJ1-5; D: -; size: few; V: TRBV7-2; CDR3: CASSLLGGNQPQHF; DNA: TGTGCCAGCAGCTTACTTGGTGGCAATCAGCCCCAGCATTTT
J: TRBJ1-3; D: -; size: -; V: TRBV9; CDR3: CASSALQGNTIYF; DNA: TGTGCCAGCAGCGCACTACAGGGAAACACCATATATTTT
J: TRBJ1-5; D: -; size: -; V: TRBV29-1; CDR3: CSAGNSNQPQHF; DNA: TGCAGCGCCGGGAATAGCAATCAGCCCCAGCATTTT
J: TRBJ2-7; D: -; size: once; V: TRBV7-9; CDR3: CASSLGREQYF; DNA: TGTGCCAGCAGCCTAGGACGGGAGCAGTACTTC
J: TRBJ2-7; D: -; size: -; V: TRBV5-1; CDR3: CASSLNRASSEQYF; DNA: TGCGCCAGCAGCTTGAACAGGGCTTCCTCCGAGCAGTACTTC
J: TRBJ2-1; D: TRBD2; size: -; V: TRBV9; CDR3: CASSVVGSVGGYNEQFF; DNA: TGTGCCAGCAGCGTAGTAGGATCGGTGGGGGGGTACAATGAGCAGTTCTTC
J: TRBJ2-3; D: -; size: -; V: TRBV9; CDR3: CASSVASRGAWDTQYF; DNA: TGTGCCAGCAGCGTCGCCAGCCGGGGGGCATGGGATACGCAGTATTTT
J: TRBJ2-3; D: -; size: -; V: TRBV10-2; CDR3: CASSDRQGGTDTQYF; DNA: TGCGCCAGCAGTGATCGGCAGGGTGGCACAGATACGCAGTATTTT
J: TRBJ1-5; D: TRBD1; size: once; V: TRBV6-1; CDR3: CASSRGQGAVQPQHF; DNA: TGTGCCAGCAGTCGAGGACAGGGGGCTGTTCAGCCCCAGCATTTT
J: TRBJ2-7; D: -; size: -; V: TRBV10-2; CDR3: CATTGEGEGYEQYF; DNA: TGCGCCACCACCGGGGAGGGGGAGGGATACGAGCAGTACTTC
J: TRBJ2-7; D: TRBD1; size: -; V: TRBV13; CDR3: CASSLTGQGTYEQYF; DNA: TGTGCCAGCAGCTTAACGGGACAGGGGACCTACGAGCAGTACTTC
J: TRBJ1-4; D: -; size: -; V: TRBV10-3; CDR3: CAISVTGPLATNEKLFF; DNA: TGTGCCATCAGCGTAACAGGTCCACTTGCAACTAATGAAAAACTGTTTTTT
J: TRBJ2-5; D: -; size: -; V: TRBV5-1; CDR3: CASSLGHSQETQYF; DNA: TGCGCCAGCAGCCTGGGACATTCCCAAGAGACCCAGTACTTC
J: TRBJ2-7; D: TRBD1; size: -; V: TRBV6-5; CDR3: CASSYSGTGSYEQYF; DNA: TGTGCCAGCAGTTACTCCGGGACAGGCTCCTACGAGCAGTACTTC
J: TRBJ2-2; D: TRBD2; size: -; V: TRBV7-6; CDR3: CASSLRSGGVGELFF; DNA: TGTGCCAGCAGCTTACGAAGCGGGGGGGTCGGGGAGCTGTTTTTT
J: TRBJ2-1; D: TRBD1; size: -; V: TRBV12-5; CDR3: CASGLVGQGVNEQFF; DNA: TGTGCTAGTGGTTTGGTAGGCCAGGGGGTCAATGAGCAGTTCTTC
J: TRBJ2-1; D: TRBD2; size: -; V: TRBV4-1; CDR3: CASAGGPYNEQFF; DNA: TGCGCCTCCGCGGGGGGTCCTTACAATGAGCAGTTCTTC
J: TRBJ1-1; D: -; size: few; V: TRBV29-1; CDR3: CSARHRATEAFF; DNA: TGCAGCGCCCGGCACAGGGCAACTGAAGCTTTCTTT
J: TRBJ1-2; D: TRBD1; size: -; V: TRBV11-3; CDR3: CASSPPGPHTGVGYGYTF; DNA: TGTGCCAGCAGCCCTCCCGGTCCCCACACAGGGGTCGGCTATGGCTACACCTTC
J: TRBJ2-7; D: -; size: -; V: TRBV6-6; CDR3: CVTTRVDGYEQYF; DNA: TGTGTCACAACGAGGGTCGATGGCTACGAGCAGTACTTC
J: TRBJ2-7; D: -; size: -; V: TRBV6-6; CDR3: CASSLGTRSYEQYF; DNA: TGTGCCAGCAGTCTCGGGACCCGCTCCTACGAGCAGTACTTC
J: TRBJ2-7; D: -; size: -; V: TRBV18; CDR3: CASSPPTQSSYEQYF; DNA: TGTGCCAGCTCACCACCAACGCAGAGCTCCTACGAGCAGTACTTC
J: TRBJ2-7; D: TRBD1; size: -; V: TRBV4-2; CDR3: CASSQARQGIYEQYF; DNA: TGTGCCAGCAGCCAAGCTAGACAGGGAATCTACGAGCAGTACTTC
J: TRBJ2-3; D: -; size: -; V: TRBV19; CDR3: CASGNTDTQYF; DNA: TGTGCCAGTGGGAACACAGATACGCAGTATTTT
J: TRBJ1-2; D: -; size: -; V: TRBV18; CDR3: CASSPPVADYGYTF; DNA: TGTGCCAGCTCACCCCCCGTCGCAGACTATGGCTACACCTTC
J: TRBJ2-3; D: TRBD2; size: -; V: TRBV5-6; CDR3: CASSLGTSGSDTQYF; DNA: TGTGCCAGCAGCTTGGGGACTAGCGGGTCAGATACGCAGTATTTT
J: TRBJ2-3; D: -; size: -; V: TRBV18; CDR3: CASSPRASYTQYF; DNA: TGTGCCAGCTCACCCAGGGCCAGCTATACGCAGTATTTT
J: TRBJ1-2; D: -; size: -; V: TRBV11-2; CDR3: CASSPGRYYGYTF; DNA: TGTGCCAGCAGCCCGGGACGGTACTATGGCTACACCTTC
J: TRBJ1-4; D: TRBD1; size: -; V: TRBV28; CDR3: CASRGQGAYEKLFF; DNA: TGTGCCAGCAGGGGGCAGGGGGCCTATGAAAAACTGTTTTTT
J: TRBJ1-2; D: TRBD1; size: -; V: TRBV11-2; CDR3: CASSLIDREHGYTF; DNA: TGTGCCAGCAGCTTGATCGACAGGGAGCATGGCTACACCTTC
J: TRBJ1-5; D: -; size: -; V: TRBV2; CDR3: CASSESSGRGWPQHF; DNA: TGTGCCAGCAGTGAAAGTTCGGGCAGGGGATGGCCCCAGCATTTT
J: TRBJ2-7; D: TRBD1; size: -; V: TRBV7-8; CDR3: CASSLGTAAYEQYF; DNA: TGTGCCAGCAGCCTGGGGACAGCTGCCTACGAGCAGTACTTC